This T cell receptor (beta chain) originates from a study of shared clonotypes between healthy human individuals. The overall study: Every donor yielded three CD4 naive, three CD4 memory, two CD8 naive and one CD8 memory plate.

Sequenced by immunoSEQ multiplex PCR; TCRdb stores in-frame clones only, minus some. The table lists about 2.3 million clones, just under 95% of them singletons. Notes on the study in general: The researchers took only blood, and tissue repertoires probably look different. An expected dependence of interdonor clonotype sharing on sequencing depth was noted. Large sequencing depth failed to make sorted-subset sequencing complete, rarefaction showed.

Trimming removed 0 bases at V and 9 bases at J, with 15 bases between. The CDR3 has 15 residues. This clone was seen once. Its antigen remains unidentified. What was sequenced was naive CD4+ T cells from PBMCs. Subset of the sample: CD45RA+ positively selected. This sequence originates from a man in his late teens or twenties in good health. Some clones in this sample may be carry-over from other donors' samples. This chain links TRBV23-1 with TRBJ2-1, with D possibly being TRBD1 (7 bases). TRBV23-1 is sorted into the ORF group, with uncertain function. The CDR3 here is CASSQSETGTAEQFF. In nucleotides, the CDR3 is TGCGCCAGCAGTCAATCGGAGACAGGGACTGCTGAGCAGTTCTTC.